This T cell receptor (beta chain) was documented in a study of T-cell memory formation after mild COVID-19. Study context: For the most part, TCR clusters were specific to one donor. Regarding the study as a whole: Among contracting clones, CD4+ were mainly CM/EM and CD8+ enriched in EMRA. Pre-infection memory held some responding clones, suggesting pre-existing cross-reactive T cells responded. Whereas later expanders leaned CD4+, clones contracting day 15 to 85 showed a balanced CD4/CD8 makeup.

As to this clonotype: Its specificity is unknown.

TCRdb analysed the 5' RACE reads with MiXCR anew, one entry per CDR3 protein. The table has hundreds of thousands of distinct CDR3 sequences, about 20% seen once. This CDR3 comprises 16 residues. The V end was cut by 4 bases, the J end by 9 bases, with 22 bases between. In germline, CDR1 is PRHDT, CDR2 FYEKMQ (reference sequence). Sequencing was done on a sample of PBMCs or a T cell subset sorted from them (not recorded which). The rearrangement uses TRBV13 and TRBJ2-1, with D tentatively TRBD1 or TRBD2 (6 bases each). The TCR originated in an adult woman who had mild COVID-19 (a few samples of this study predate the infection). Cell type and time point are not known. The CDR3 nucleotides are TGTGCCAGCAGCTCGAAGTTGCCGGGGGCCGGTGCTGAGCAGTTCTTC. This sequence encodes CASSSKLPGAGAEQFF.